This T cell receptor (beta chain) was recovered during a study of patients and donors after allogeneic stem cell transplantation. There are 14 residues in the CDR3. Germline lookup yields CDR1 SQVTM and CDR2 ANQGSEA. The V and J ends lost 4 bases and 0 bases respectively, with 10 bases between them. TCRdb re-derived calls from the RT-PCR reads in MiXCR, one entry per CDR3 protein. The sample carries 85,000 to 90,000 distinct CDR3 sequences, around 46% recorded once. The V gene is TRBV29-1, the J gene TRBJ1-5; no clear D. This TCR came from a human donor who was either an allogeneic HSCT recipient or a stem cell or donor lymphocyte infusion donor (not recorded which). It is not recorded whose cells these are; they may come from a transplant donor. The sample comprised blood, either unsorted or a sorted T cell fraction (not recorded which). In DNA form, the CDR3 reads TGCAGCGTTGCCCAGCAGAATAGCAATCAGCCCCAGCATTTT. Translated, it gives CSVAQQNSNQPQHF.